Below, 5 T cell receptor beta chains from the same sample are listed, as sequenced in a study of T cells in Graves' hyperthyroidism and ophthalmopathy. The CDR3 regions of TCR beta were amplified from RNA transcripts. In the first-round RT-PCR of the TCR CDR3, the HTBI primer set was used. Each CDR3 protein gets one entry after TCRdb re-called the multiplex PCR reads with MiXCR. The data show about 700,000 distinct CDR3 sequences, 14% seen once. Sequencing was carried out using blood. The receptors come from a woman aged 18-29 years with Graves' hyperthyroidism.

The sample holds many counts of this clonotype. CDR3 residues: CASSRTGGYDTQYF. CDR3 sequence (DNA): TGTGCCAGCAGTAGGACAGGGGGCTACGATACGCAGTATTTT. The chain carries TRBV2 and TRBJ2-3; TRBD1 aligns across 11 bases. Germline CDR1 SNHLY, CDR2 FYNNEI. V lost 5 bases, J lost 6 bases, and 4 bases stayed unmatched. The CDR3 is 14 amino acids.

This clonotype was seen repeatedly, ten times or more. The V call is TRBV27, the J call TRBJ2-7, with 11 bases lining up with TRBD2. Germline CDR1 reads MNHEY; CDR2 reads SMNVEV (reference sequence). The CDR3 spans 16 residues. The ends lost 3 bases at V and 2 bases at J; junction bases unmatched: 6. CDR3 in DNA: TGTGCCAGCAGTTTTTCGGGGACTAGCGGACCCTACGAGCAGTACTTC. Protein: CASSFSGTSGPYEQYF.

This clonotype has at least ten counts. V usage is TRBV28 and J usage is TRBJ1-5; maybe TRBD1 (5 bases). The germline CDR1 and CDR2 sequences are MDHEN and SYDVKM. CDR3 length equals 15 residues. V was clipped by 6 bases and J by 1 base, with 13 bases between them. Written as DNA, the CDR3 is TGTGCCAGCAGCCCGGGGGAGATGAGCAATCAGCCCCAGCATTTT. Translation gives CASSPGEMSNQPQHF.

This clonotype turned up a few times. V is TRBV18 and J is TRBJ2-2; D is unclear. The CDR3 has 16 residues. Trimming removed 0 bases at V and 0 bases at J, with 8 bases between. CDR1 KGHSH and CDR2 LQKENI come from the germline V gene. The CDR3 coding sequence is TGTGCCAGCTCACCACCCGGCCCCCCGAACACCGGGGAGCTGTTTTTT. This translates into CASSPPGPPNTGELFF.

The gene calls are TRBV5-1 and TRBJ2-5, with 14 nucleotides matching TRBD2. Trimming cost V 4 bases and J 5 bases; bases outside gene matches: 7. The CDR3 runs to 16 residues. The germline V gene encodes CDR1 SGHRS and CDR2 YFSETQ. CDR3 bases: TGCGCCAGCAGCGAGGGACTAGCGGGAGCGTGGGAGACCCAGTACTTC. This codes for CASSEGLAGAWETQYF. The whole variable domain, remainder taken from reference TRBV5-1 and TRBJ2-5, is KAGVTQTPRYLIKTRGQQVTLSCSPISGHRSVSWYQQTPGQGLQFLFEYFSETQRNKGNFPGRFSGRQFSNSRSEMNVSTLELGDSALYLCASSEGLAGAWETQYFGPGTRLLVL.